The clone carrying this TCR beta chain is a singleton in its sample. The entry originates in a study of blood T cell repertoires in COVID-19. Looking at the study overall: Sample material is recorded as cDNA or gDNA derived from T cells, B-cell-depleted T cells, or PBMCs.

Per the original methods: Estimated nucleated cell counts came from reference gene primer amplification. Sequencing was performed with immunoSEQ multiplex PCR; in TCRdb, only in-frame clones are kept and a portion is missing. D and trimming come from the DNA, and the V and J calls and clone size come from that table. The sample includes some 22,000 clones, around 94% seen only once; the top ten take 4%. In germline, CDR1 is SGHRS, CDR2 YFSETQ. CDR3 size: 14 residues. V shed 5 bases, J shed 5 bases, and the junction held 9 bases outside the gene matches. The chain joins TRBV5-1 to TRBJ1-1; 7 nucleotides line up with TRBD1. Sequencing was performed on peripheral blood. This TCR came from a woman aged 45-60 years with active COVID-19. CDR3: CASSSGTVYTEAFF. CDR3 bases: TGCGCCAGCAGTTCCGGGACAGTGTATACTGAAGCTTTCTTT.